This T cell receptor beta chain was profiled in a study of shared clonotypes between healthy human individuals. Broader study findings: Generally, naive subsets (rather than memory subsets) showed larger estimated richness. Since donors were few, the genetic and exposure-history diversity represented was limited.

Positively selected for CCR7, the CD45RO-negative cells used as naive CD8 cells excluded terminally differentiated effector memory CD45RA+ cells. The study drew its donors from healthy HIV-negative adults without recent acute infections or vaccinations. The assay used deep level. TCRdb's table, derived via immunoSEQ multiplex PCR, lists solely in-frame clones and lacks some. The table records around 2,000,000 clones, about 95% of them present only once. V was trimmed by 4 bases and J by 1 base, leaving 8 bases between them. Germline V gene lookup returns CDR1 SQVTM and CDR2 ANQGSEA. There are 12 residues in the CDR3. Turning to this clone: Its antigen is still unknown. The same CDR3 also results from other DNA sequences found in this sample.

The chain recombines TRBV29-1 with TRBJ2-7; the D gene is possibly TRBD1 (5 bases). The sequencing sample was made of naive CD8+ T cells sorted from blood. The clonotype was recovered from a man aged 18 to 29 in good health. The CDR3 protein is CSVVAGSYEQYF. CDR3 in DNA: TGCAGCGTTGTCGCAGGGTCCTACGAGCAGTACTTC.